Detailed here is one TCR beta chain. Amplified TCR beta CDR3 regions came from RNA transcripts. The primer set for the first-round RT-PCR of the TCR CDR3 was HTBI. TCRdb processed the multiplex PCR reads anew with MiXCR; each CDR3 protein has one entry. Of roughly 700,000 distinct CDR3 sequences listed, roughly 32% were seen once; the top ten hold more than 25%. This sample stems from a study of T cells in Graves' hyperthyroidism and ophthalmopathy. Study background: Upon initial diagnosis and before any treatment, peripheral blood was collected.

Pregnant or lactating patients were excluded, as were those with uncontrolled infection or other autoimmune disease. Germline V gene data show CDR1 as ENHRY and CDR2 as SYGVKD. V was cut by 3 bases and J by 5 bases, with 13 bases left in between. This CDR3 comprises 14 residues. This TCR came from a woman aged 40 to 55 with Graves' hyperthyroidism. The sample comprised blood. The V and J genes are TRBV10-3 and TRBJ1-2; maybe TRBD1 (6 bases). The CDR3, as DNA: TGTGCCATCAGTGACGTGGGGGGCGATTATGGCTACACCTTC. Encoded protein: CAISDVGGDYGYTF.